Given below is one T cell receptor beta chain in context. What it recognizes is unknown. Germline-derived CDR1 and CDR2 are MNHEY and SVGEGT. V was clipped by 2 bases and J by 9 bases, with 14 bases between them. CDR3 size: 15 residues. Axillary draining lymph nodes of breast cancer patients supplied the node samples. TCRdb ran MiXCR on the multiplex PCR reads and lists one entry per CDR3 protein. The sample carries approximately 230,000 distinct CDR3 sequences, less than 45% recorded once. The data were obtained in a study of breast tumors, draining lymph nodes, adjacent tissues. General study findings and limits: Luminal-like breast cancer showed significantly higher tumor–nontumor repertoire similarity than basal-like. Tumors had less TCR diversity than lymph nodes, more than nontumor tissue. The lymph node origin of tumor T cells was framed as consistent with a hypothesis, not demonstrated. Data fit most tumor T cells coming from lymph node, expanding in tumor.

This TCR was sampled from a female donor with breast cancer. Some clones in this sample may be carry-over from other donors' samples. Sequencing was done on a sample of axillary lymph node tissue. This sequence joins TRBV6-2 or TRBV6-3 and TRBJ1-6; TRBD1 might be the D (6 bases). For the CDR3, the DNA is TGTGCCAGCAGTTACGAGCTGACAGGCTCTTCACCCCTCCACTTT. Its protein product is CASSYELTGSSPLHF.